The 4 T cell receptor beta chains reported below all come from one sample, sequenced in a study of T cells after yellow fever vaccination (dated by TCRdb to between 2019 and 2020). Libraries were built with 5' RACE. Sequencing instrument: Illumina NovaSeq 6000. TCRdb redid the processing of the public reads, applying fastp at Q25 and MiXCR, and retained in-frame beta chains. Each record represents a unique CDR3 protein, reported with the most common genes and DNA among its rows. The sample contains approximately 130,000 distinct CDR3 sequences, over 12% of them found a single time. The leading ten clones occupy approximately 39% of the sample. The treatment or condition tag for this specimen amounts to: live attenuated yellow fever vaccine strain. The specimen comprised CD8+ T cells sorted from PBMCs, sampled 5 days after the yellow fever booster vaccination. The receptors were sampled from a man aged 18 to 29 who received the YFV17D yellow fever vaccine.

This clonotype has just a few counts. The chain employs TRBV19 and TRBJ2-1; D not resolved. The V gene's germline CDR1 is LNHDA and CDR2 SQIVND (reference sequence). CDR3 length: 13 amino acids. V was pared by 1 base and J by 4 bases, with 5 bases between. The CDR3 DNA follows: TGTGCCAGTAGTATAGCTTTTTACAATGAGCAGTTCTTC. Encoded protein: CASSIAFYNEQFF.

The V call is TRBV12-5, the J call TRBJ1-1; 9 nucleotides align to TRBD1. The CDR3 runs 16 residues. V shed 3 bases and J 1 base; nucleotides not matched to a gene: 6. Germline-derived CDR1 and CDR2 are LGHNT and FRNRAP. The CDR3 loop reads CASGFNRGRENTEAFF. For the CDR3, the DNA is TGTGCTAGTGGTTTCAACAGGGGGCGAGAGAACACTGAAGCTTTCTTT.

This clonotype has more than one count but fewer than ten. CDR3 residues: CASSSQGASTDTQYF. DNA of the CDR3: TGTGCCAGCAGCTCGCAGGGGGCGAGCACAGATACGCAGTATTTT. The rearrangement links TRBV7-9 to TRBJ2-3, with 8 bases that match TRBD1. Germline V lookup: CDR1 SEHNR, CDR2 FQNEAQ (reference sequence). Trimming cost V 4 bases and J 0 bases; bases outside gene matches: 3. There are 15 residues in the CDR3.

This clonotype was seen a few times. The J gene is TRBJ2-7, the V gene TRBV9; perhaps TRBD1 as D (6 bases). Germline-derived CDR1 and CDR2 are SGDLS and YYNGEE. V lost 4 bases and J 6 bases, leaving 14 bases between the germline ends. This CDR3 contains 13 residues. CDR3 nucleotide sequence: TGTGCCAGCAGCTCCGGCCAGGGGAGCGAGCAGTACTTC. This sequence encodes CASSSGQGSEQYF.